This T cell receptor beta chain came from a study of monozygotic twins with inflammatory bowel disease. cDNA for each sample came from eight separate reactions. Using the 5' RACE reads, TCRdb records one entry per CDR3 protein without DNA. The sample has over 100,000 distinct CDR3 sequences; the top ten hold approximately 13%. This receptor was identified in a human donor with ulcerative colitis or Crohn's disease, or a healthy co-twin of an affected twin (not recorded which). The specimen sequenced was blood.

The CDR3 protein is CASSRGFLNTEAFF. V gene TRBV5-6 combines with J gene TRBJ1-1. Germline CDR1 and CDR2: SGHDT and YYEEEE. The CDR3 has 14 residues.